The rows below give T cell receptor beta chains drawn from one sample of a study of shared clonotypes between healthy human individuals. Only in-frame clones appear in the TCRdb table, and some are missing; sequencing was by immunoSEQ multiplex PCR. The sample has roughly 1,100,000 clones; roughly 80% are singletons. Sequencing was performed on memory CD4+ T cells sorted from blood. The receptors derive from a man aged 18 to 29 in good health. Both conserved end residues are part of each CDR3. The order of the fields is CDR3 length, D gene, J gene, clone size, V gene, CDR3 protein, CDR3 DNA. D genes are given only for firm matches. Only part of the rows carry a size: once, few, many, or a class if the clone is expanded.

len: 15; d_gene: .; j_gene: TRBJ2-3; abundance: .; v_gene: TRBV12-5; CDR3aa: CASGLGLTFEYTQYF; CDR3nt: TGTGCTAGTGGTTTGGGACTCACGTTTGAATATACGCAGTATTTT
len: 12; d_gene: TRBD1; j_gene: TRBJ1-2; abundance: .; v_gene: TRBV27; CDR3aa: CASSFRGHGYTF; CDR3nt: TGTGCCAGCAGTTTCAGGGGGCATGGCTACACCTTC
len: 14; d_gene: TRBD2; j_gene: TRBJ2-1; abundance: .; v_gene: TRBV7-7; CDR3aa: CASSLERGYNEQFF; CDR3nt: TGTGCTAGCAGCTTAGAGCGGGGTTACAATGAGCAGTTCTTC
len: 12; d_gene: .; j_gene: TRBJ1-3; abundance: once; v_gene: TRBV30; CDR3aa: CAWSAGRNTIYF; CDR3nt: TGTGCCTGGAGCGCCGGGAGAAACACCATATATTTT
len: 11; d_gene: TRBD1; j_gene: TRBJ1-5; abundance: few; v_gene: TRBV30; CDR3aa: CAWSGQGAQHF; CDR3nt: TGTGCCTGGAGCGGACAGGGTGCCCAGCATTTT
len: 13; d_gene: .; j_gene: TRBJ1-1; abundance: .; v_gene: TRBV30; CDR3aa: CAWSVLRNTEAFF; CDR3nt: TGTGCCTGGAGCGTCCTTAGGAACACTGAAGCTTTCTTT
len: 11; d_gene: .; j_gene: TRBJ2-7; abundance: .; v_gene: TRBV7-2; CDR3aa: CASTSAYEQYF; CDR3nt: TGTGCCAGCACCTCGGCCTACGAGCAGTACTTC
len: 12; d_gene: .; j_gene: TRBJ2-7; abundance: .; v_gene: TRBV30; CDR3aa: CAWSAGGYEQYF; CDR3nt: TGTGCCTGGAGTGCCGGGGGCTACGAGCAGTACTTC
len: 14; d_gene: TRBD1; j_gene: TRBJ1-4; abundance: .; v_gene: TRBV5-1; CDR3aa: CASSSGQLEEKLFF; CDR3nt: TGCGCCAGCAGTTCGGGACAGCTTGAGGAAAAACTGTTTTTT
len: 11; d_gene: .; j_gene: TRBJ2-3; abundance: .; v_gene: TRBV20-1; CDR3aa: CSARQADTQYF; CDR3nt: TGCAGTGCTAGACAGGCAGATACGCAGTATTTT
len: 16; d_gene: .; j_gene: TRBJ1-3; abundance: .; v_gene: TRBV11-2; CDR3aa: CASSLAGPPSGNTIYF; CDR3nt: TGTGCCAGCAGCTTAGCAGGGCCCCCCTCTGGAAACACCATATATTTT
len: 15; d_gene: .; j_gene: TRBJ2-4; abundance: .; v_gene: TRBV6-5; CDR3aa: CASSPQNVAKNIQYF; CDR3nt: TGTGCCAGCAGTCCTCAAAACGTAGCCAAAAACATTCAGTACTTC
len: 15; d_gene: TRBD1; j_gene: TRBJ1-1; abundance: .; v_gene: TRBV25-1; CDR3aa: CASSEFDRGNTEAFF; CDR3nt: TGTGCCAGCAGTGAATTTGACAGGGGAAACACTGAAGCTTTCTTT
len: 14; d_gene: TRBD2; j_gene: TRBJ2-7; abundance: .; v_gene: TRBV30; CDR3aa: CAWSRTSGIYEQYF; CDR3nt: TGTGCCTGGAGTCGGACTAGCGGGATCTACGAGCAGTACTTC
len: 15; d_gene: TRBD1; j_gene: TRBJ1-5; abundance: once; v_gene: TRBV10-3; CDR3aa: CAISVGTDSNQPQHF; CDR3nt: TGTGCCATCAGCGTAGGGACAGATAGCAATCAGCCCCAGCATTTT
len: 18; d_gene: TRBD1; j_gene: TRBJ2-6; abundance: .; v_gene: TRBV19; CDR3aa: CASSIGNRGGAGANVLTF; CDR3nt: TGTGCCAGTAGTATAGGGAACAGGGGCGGAGCTGGGGCCAACGTCCTGACTTTC
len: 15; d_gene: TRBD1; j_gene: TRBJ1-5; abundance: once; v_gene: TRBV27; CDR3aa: CASSPEGAGNQPQHF; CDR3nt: TGTGCCAGCAGTCCCGAGGGGGCTGGCAATCAGCCCCAGCATTTT
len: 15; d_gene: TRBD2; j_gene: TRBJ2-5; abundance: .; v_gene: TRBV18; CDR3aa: CASSLRTSGGETQYF; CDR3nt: TGTGCCAGCTCGCTGAGGACTAGCGGAGGGGAGACCCAGTACTTC
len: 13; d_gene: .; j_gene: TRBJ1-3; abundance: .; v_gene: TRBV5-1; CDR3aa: CASSKGYGNTIYF; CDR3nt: TGCGCCAGCAGCAAGGGGTATGGAAACACCATATATTTT
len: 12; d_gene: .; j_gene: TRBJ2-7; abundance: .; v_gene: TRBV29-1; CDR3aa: CSGRDTAYEQYF; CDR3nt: TGCAGCGGACGGGACACCGCTTACGAGCAGTACTTC
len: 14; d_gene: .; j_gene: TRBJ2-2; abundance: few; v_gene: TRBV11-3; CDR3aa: CASSPGLNTGELFF; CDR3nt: TGTGCCAGCAGCCCGGGGTTGAACACCGGGGAGCTGTTTTTT
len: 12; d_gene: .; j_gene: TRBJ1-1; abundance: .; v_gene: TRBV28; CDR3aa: CASSLYKKEAFF; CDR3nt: TGTGCCAGCAGTTTATATAAGAAGGAAGCTTTCTTT
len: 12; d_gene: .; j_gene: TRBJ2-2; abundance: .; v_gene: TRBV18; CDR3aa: CASSPPFGELFF; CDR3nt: TGTGCCAGCTCACCACCGTTCGGGGAGCTGTTTTTT
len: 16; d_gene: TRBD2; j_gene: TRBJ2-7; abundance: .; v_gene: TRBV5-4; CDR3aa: CASSDPSGASSYEQYF; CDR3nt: TGTGCCAGCAGCGATCCTAGCGGAGCGAGCTCCTACGAGCAGTACTTC
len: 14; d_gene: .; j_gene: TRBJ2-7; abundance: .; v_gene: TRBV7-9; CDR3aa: CASSPGDAAYEQYF; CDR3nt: TGTGCCAGCAGCCCAGGGGACGCTGCCTACGAGCAGTACTTC
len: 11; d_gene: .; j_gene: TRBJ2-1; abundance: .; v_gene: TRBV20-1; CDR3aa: CSASSKNEQFF; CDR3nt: TGCAGTGCTAGTTCCAAGAATGAGCAGTTCTTC
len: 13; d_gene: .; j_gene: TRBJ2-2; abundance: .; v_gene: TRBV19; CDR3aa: CASSPWDTGELFF; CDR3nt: TGTGCCAGTAGTCCCTGGGACACCGGGGAGCTGTTTTTT
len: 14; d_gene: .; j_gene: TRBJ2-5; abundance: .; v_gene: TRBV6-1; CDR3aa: CASSAELGQETQYF; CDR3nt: TGTGCCAGCAGTGCCGAACTAGGACAAGAGACCCAGTACTTC
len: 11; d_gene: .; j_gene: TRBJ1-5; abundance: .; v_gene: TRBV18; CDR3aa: CASSPGNDQHF; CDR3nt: TGTGCCAGCTCACCAGGGAACGACCAGCATTTT
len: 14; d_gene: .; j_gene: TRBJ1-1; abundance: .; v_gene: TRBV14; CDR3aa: CASSQDLRDSKAFF; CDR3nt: TGTGCCAGCAGCCAAGATTTGCGGGACTCAAAAGCTTTCTTT
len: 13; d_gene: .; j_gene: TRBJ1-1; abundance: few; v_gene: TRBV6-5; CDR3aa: CASRLTNAKEAFF; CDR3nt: TGTGCCAGCAGGTTGACCAATGCGAAGGAAGCTTTCTTT
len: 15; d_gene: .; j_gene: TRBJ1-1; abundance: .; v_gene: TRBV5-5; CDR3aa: CASSLGTVSWTEAFF; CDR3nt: TGTGCCAGCAGCTTGGGGACAGTGTCGTGGACTGAAGCTTTCTTT
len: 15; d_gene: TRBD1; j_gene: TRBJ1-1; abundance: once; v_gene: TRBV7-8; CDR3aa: CASSLAGTGNTEAFF; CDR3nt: TGTGCCAGCAGCTTAGCCGGGACAGGGAACACTGAAGCTTTCTTT
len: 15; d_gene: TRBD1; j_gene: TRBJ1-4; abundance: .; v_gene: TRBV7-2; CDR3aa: CASSLRDRVHEKLFF; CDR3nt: TGTGCCAGCAGCTTAAGGGACAGGGTTCATGAAAAACTGTTTTTT
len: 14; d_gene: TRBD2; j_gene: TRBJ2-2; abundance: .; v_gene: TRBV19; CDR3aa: CASAGLGRTGELFF; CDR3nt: TGTGCCAGCGCAGGACTAGGGAGGACCGGGGAGCTGTTTTTT
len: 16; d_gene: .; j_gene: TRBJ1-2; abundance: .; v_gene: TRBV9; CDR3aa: CASSVAGDPSNYGYTF; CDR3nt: TGTGCCAGCAGCGTAGCAGGTGATCCCTCTAACTATGGCTACACCTTC
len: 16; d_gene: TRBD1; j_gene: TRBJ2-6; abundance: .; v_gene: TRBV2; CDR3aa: CASSAGWTGGANVLTF; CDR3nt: TGTGCCAGCAGTGCCGGCTGGACAGGGGGGGCCAACGTCCTGACTTTC
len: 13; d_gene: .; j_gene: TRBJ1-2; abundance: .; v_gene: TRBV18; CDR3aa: CASSPGSELGYTF; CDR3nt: TGTGCCAGCTCACCCGGGTCCGAGCTTGGCTACACCTTC
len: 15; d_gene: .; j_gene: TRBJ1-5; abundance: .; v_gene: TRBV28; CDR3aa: CASSYTASSNQPQHF; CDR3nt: TGTGCCAGCAGTTACACGGCATCTAGCAATCAGCCCCAGCATTTT
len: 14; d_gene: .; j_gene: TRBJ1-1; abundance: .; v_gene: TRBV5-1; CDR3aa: CASSLLPMNTEAFF; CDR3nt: TGCGCCAGCAGCTTGCTCCCGATGAACACTGAAGCTTTCTTT
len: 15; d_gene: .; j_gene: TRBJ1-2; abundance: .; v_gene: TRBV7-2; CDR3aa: CASSLVGGANYGYTF; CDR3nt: TGTGCCAGCAGCTTAGTTGGCGGGGCTAACTATGGCTACACCTTC
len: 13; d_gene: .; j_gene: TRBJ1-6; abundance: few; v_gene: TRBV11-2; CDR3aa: CASSLAQNSPLHF; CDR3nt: TGTGCCAGCAGCTTGGCCCAAAATTCACCCCTCCACTTT
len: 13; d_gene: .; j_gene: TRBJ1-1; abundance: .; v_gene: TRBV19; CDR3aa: CASRSGGSPGAFF; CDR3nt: TGTGCCAGTAGATCGGGGGGCAGCCCAGGAGCTTTCTTT
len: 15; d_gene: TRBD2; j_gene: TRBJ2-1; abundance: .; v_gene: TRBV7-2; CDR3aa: CASRKTGLGAGVRFF; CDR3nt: TGTGCCAGCAGGAAAACAGGGCTCGGAGCGGGAGTTCGGTTCTTC
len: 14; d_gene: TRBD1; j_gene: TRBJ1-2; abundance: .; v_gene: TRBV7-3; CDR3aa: CASSLQETGAGYTF; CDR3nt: TGTGCCAGCAGCTTACAAGAGACAGGGGCTGGCTACACCTTC
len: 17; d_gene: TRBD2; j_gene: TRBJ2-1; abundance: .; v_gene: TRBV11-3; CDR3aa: CASSSSSGRSSYNEQFF; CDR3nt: TGTGCCAGCAGCTCGTCTAGCGGGAGGAGTTCCTACAATGAGCAGTTCTTC
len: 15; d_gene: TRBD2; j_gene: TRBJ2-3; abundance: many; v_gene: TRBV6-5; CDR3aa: CASSYSAGGRDTQYF; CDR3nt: TGTGCCAGCAGTTACTCAGCGGGAGGGCGAGATACGCAGTATTTT
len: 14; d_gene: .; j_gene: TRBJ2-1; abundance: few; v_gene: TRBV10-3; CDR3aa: CAITPGATYNEQFF; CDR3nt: TGTGCCATCACCCCAGGAGCGACCTACAATGAGCAGTTCTTC
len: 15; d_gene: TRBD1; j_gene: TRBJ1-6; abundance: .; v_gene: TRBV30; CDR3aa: CAWSPRDRLYSPLHF; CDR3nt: TGTGCCTGGAGTCCGAGGGACAGGTTATATTCACCCCTCCACTTT
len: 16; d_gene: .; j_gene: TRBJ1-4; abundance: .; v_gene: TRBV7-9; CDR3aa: CASSDSLGLRSEKLFF; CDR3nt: TGTGCCAGCAGCGACAGCCTCGGACTTCGGAGTGAAAAACTGTTTTTT
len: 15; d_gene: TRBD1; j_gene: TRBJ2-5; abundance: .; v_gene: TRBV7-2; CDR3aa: CASSPIQGVWETQYF; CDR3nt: TGTGCCAGCAGCCCCATCCAGGGGGTCTGGGAGACCCAGTACTTC
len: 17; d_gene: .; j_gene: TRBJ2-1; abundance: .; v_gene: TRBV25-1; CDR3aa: CASSSSRVQSSYNEQFF; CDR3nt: TGTGCCAGCAGTTCATCCCGGGTCCAGAGCTCCTACAATGAGCAGTTCTTC
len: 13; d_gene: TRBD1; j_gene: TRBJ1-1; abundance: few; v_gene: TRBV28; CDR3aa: CASRQGRNTEAFF; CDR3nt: TGTGCCAGCAGACAGGGGAGGAACACTGAAGCTTTCTTT
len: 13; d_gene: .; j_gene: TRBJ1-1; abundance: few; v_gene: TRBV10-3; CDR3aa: CAISAGRDTEAFF; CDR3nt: TGTGCCATCAGTGCGGGTAGGGACACTGAAGCTTTCTTT